This TCR beta chain was captured in a study of cytotoxic CD8 clonotypes in ibrutinib-treated CLL. TCRdb's copy holds only in-frame clones and misses some; the assay was immunoSEQ multiplex PCR. The data show 250,000 to 350,000 clones, around 69% seen once. A word on this clone: Its antigen is currently unknown.

Overall study findings and caveats: Treatment saw public clonotypes, which were uncommon, either contract or stay stable.

This sequence was found in a human donor with chronic lymphocytic leukemia. The sample in question was PBMCs, obtained at disease progression, from a patient treated with ibrutinib.

In DNA form, the CDR3 reads TGTGCCATCCATAGGAAAGGGGGGTCTGGAAACACCATATATTTT. Translated: CAIHRKGGSGNTIYF. J is TRBJ1-3 and V is TRBV10-3, with D perhaps matching TRBD1 (6 bases). Trimming removed 8 bases from V and 1 base from J, with 15 bases in between. The CDR3 extends over 15 amino acids. Germline loops: CDR1 ENHRY, CDR2 SYGVKD.